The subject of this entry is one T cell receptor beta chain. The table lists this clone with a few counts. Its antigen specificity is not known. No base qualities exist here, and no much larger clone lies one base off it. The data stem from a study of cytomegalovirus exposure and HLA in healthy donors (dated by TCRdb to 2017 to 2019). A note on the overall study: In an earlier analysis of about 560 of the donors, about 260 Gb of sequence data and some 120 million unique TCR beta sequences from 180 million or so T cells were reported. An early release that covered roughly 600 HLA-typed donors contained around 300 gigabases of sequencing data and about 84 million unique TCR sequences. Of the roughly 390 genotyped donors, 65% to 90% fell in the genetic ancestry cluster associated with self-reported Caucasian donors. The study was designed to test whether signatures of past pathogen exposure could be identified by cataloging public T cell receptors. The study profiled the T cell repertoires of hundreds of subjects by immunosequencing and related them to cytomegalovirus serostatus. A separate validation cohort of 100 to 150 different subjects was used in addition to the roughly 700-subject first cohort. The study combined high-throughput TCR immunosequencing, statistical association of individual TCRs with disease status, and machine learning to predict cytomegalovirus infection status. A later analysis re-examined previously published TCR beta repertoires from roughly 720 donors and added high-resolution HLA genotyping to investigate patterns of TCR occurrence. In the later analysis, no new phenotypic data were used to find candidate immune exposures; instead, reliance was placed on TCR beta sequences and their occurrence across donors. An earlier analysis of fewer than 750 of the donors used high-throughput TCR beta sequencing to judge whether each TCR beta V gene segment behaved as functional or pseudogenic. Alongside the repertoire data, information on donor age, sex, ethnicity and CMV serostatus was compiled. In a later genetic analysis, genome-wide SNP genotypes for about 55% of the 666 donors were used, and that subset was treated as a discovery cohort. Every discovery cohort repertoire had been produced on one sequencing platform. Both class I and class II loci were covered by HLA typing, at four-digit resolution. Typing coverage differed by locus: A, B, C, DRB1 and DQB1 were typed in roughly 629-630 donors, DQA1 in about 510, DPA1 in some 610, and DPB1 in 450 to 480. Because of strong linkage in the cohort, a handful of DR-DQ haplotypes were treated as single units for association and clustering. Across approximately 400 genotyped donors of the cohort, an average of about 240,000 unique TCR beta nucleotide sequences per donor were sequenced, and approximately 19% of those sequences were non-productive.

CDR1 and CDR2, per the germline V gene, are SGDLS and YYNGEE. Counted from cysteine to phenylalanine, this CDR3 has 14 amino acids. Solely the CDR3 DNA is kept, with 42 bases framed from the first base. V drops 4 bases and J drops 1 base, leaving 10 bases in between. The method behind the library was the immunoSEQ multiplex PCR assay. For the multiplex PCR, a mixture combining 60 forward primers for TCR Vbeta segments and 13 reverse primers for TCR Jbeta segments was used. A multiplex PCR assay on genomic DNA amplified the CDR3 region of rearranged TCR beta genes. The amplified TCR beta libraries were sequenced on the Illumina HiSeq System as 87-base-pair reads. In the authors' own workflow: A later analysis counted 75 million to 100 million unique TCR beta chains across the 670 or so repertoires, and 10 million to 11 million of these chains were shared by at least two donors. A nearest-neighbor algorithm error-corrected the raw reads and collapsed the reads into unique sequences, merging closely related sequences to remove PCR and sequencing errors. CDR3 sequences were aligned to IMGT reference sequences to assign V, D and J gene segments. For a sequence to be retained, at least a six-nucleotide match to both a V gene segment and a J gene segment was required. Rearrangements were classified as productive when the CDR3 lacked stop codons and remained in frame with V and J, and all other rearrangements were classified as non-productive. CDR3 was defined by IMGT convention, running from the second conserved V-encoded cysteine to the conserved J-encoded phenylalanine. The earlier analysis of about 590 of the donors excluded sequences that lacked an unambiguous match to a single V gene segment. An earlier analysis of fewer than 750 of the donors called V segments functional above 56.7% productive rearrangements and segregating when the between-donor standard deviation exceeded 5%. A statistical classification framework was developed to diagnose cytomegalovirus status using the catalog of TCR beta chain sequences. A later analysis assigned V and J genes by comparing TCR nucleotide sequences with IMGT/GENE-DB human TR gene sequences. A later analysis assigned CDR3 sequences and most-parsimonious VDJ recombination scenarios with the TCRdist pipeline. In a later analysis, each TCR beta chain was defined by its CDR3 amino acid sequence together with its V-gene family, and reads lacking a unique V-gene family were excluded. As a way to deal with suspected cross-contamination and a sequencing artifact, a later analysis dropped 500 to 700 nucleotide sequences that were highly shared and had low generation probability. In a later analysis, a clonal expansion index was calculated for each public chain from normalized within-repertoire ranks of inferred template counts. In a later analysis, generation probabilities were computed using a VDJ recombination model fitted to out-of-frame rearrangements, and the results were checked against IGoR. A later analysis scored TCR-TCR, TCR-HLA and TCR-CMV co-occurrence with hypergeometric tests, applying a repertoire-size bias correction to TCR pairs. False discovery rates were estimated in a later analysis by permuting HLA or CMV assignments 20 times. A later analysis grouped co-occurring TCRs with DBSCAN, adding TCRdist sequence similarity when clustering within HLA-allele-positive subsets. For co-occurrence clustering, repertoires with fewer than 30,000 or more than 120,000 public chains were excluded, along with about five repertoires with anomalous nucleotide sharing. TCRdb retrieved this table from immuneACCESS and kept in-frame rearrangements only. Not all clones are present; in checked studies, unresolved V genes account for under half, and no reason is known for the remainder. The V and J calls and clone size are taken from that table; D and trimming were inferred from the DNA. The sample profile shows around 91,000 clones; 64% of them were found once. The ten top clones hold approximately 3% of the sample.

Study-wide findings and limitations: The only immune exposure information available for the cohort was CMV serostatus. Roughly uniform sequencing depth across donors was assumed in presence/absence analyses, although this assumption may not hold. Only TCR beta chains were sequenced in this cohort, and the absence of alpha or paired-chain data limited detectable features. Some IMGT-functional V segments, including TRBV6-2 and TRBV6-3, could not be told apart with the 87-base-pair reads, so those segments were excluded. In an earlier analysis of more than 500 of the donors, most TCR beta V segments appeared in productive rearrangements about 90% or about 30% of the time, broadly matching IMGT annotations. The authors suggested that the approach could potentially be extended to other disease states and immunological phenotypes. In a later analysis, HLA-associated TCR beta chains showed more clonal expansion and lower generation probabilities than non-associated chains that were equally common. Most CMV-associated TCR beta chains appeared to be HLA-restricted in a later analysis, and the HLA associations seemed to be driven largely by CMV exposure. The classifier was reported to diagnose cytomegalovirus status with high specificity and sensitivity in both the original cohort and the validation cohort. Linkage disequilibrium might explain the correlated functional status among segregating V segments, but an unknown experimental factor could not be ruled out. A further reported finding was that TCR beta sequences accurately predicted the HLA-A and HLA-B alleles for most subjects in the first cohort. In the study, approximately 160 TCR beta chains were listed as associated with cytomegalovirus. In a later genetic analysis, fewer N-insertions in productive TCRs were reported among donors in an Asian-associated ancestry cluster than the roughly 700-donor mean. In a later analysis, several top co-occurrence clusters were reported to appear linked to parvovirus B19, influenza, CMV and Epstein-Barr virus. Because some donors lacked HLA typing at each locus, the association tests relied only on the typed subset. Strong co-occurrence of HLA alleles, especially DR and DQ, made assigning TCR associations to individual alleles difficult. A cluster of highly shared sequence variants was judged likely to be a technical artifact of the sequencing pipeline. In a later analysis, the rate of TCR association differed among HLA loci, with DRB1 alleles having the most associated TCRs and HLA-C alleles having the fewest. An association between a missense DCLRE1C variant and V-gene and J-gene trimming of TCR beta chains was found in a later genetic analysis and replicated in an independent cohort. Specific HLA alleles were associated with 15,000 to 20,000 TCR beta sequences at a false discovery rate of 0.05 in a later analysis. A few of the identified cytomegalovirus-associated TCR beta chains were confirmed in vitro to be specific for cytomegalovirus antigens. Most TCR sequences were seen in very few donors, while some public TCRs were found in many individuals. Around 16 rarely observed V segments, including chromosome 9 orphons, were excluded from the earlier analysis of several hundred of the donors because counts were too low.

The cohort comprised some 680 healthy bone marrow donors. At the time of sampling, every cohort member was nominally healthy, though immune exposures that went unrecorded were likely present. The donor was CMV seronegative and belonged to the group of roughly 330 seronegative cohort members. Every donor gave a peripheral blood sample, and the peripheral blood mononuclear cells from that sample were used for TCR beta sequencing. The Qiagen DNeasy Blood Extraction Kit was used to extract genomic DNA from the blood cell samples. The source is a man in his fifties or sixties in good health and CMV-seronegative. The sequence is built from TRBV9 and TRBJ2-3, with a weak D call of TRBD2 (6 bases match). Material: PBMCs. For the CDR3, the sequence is CASSTTGGTDTQYF. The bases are TGTGCCAGCAGCACGACGGGGGGCACAGATACGCAGTATTTT.